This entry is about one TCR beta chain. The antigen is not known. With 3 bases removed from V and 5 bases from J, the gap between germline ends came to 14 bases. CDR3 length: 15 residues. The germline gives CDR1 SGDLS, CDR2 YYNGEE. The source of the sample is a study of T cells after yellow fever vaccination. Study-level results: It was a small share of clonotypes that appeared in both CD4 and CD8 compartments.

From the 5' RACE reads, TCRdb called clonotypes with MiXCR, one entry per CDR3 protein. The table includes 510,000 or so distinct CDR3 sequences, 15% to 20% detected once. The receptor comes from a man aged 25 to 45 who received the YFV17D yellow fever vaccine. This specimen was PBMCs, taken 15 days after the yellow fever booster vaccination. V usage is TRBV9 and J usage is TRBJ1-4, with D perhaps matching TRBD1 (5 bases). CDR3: CASSAGTFENEKLFF. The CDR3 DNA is TGTGCCAGCAGCGCCGGGACGTTCGAAAATGAAAAACTGTTTTTT.